This T cell receptor (beta chain) was found in a study of OX40 agonist ivuxolimab in advanced cancers. The CDR3 loop spans 13 amino acids. Trimming took off 2 bases at V and 4 bases at J, with 9 bases between the two ends. Germline V gene sequence: CDR1 SGDLS, CDR2 YYNGEE. Only in-frame clones appear in the TCRdb table, and some are missing; sequencing was by immunoSEQ multiplex PCR. The sample includes 25,000 to 30,000 clones, 70% to 90% of them seen just once. The TCR originated in an adult with an advanced solid tumor such as melanoma, head and neck, liver or kidney cancer. The V and J genes are TRBV9 and TRBJ1-2; D unresolved. The material sequenced was CD4+ or CD8+ T cells sorted from blood, taken in a trial of the OX40 agonist ivuxolimab. This chain's CDR3 is CASSVSGSYGYTF. The CDR3 DNA reads TGTGCCAGCAGCGTGTCCGGGAGCTATGGCTACACCTTC.